The 9 T cell receptor beta chains listed next were all sequenced from one sample in a study of cytomegalovirus exposure and HLA in healthy donors. PCR was performed using 60 Vbeta and 13 Jbeta primers. The assay was immunoSEQ multiplex PCR, and TCRdb's table has in-frame clones only and misses some. In the table there are roughly 110,000 clones, around 77% of which are singletons. Sequencing used PBMCs. The receptors shown here come from a man aged 35 to 55 in good health and CMV-seropositive.

This clone came up once. The genes are TRBV2 and TRBJ2-7; possibly TRBD1 for D (5 bases). The germline gives CDR1 SNHLY, CDR2 FYNNEI. The CDR3 is made up of 13 amino acids. Trimming left V 7 bases short and J 0 bases short, with 10 bases between. Here the CDR3 DNA reads TGTGCCAGCAAACGACAGAGCTCCTACGAGCAGTACTTC. It encodes CASKRQSSYEQYF.

Written as DNA, the CDR3 is TGTGCCAGCCGTGGACAGGGCCTCTACTCTGGGGCCAACGTCCTGACTTTC. It specifies CASRGQGLYSGANVLTF. The chain uses TRBV6-1 and TRBJ2-6, with 8 nucleotides matching TRBD1. Germline trimming cut 8 bases from V and 0 bases from J; bases unmatched to any gene: 9. The CDR3 is made up of 17 amino acids. Germline values: CDR1 MNHNS, CDR2 SASEGT.

This sequence joins TRBV27 and TRBJ1-5; TRBD1 matches at 8 bases. Per the germline V gene, CDR1 is MNHEY and CDR2 is SMNVEV (reference sequence). V lost 5 bases to trimming and J lost 8 bases; unmatched junction nucleotides: 5. This CDR3 spans 13 amino acids. The CDR3 DNA sequence: TGTGCCAGCAGTGCACAGGGGGGGGAGCCCCAGCATTTT. Translated, it gives CASSAQGGEPQHF.

This clone has a handful of counts. Written as DNA, the CDR3 is TGTGCCAGCAGCTCGACAGTTGGAAACACCATATATTTT. This translates into CASSSTVGNTIYF. The chain joins TRBV7-6 to TRBJ1-3; a possible D gene is TRBD1 (5 bases). Germline loops: CDR1 SGHVS, CDR2 FNYEAQ. V lost 4 bases, J lost 3 bases, and 7 bases lay in between. This CDR3 has 13 residues.

In DNA, the CDR3 is TGTGCCAGTAGCAGCCGGGACAGGGTAGGTCAGCCCCAGCATTTT. It yields the protein CASSSRDRVGQPQHF. The chain couples TRBV19 to TRBJ1-5; 9 positions agree with TRBD1. Trimming took 6 bases from V and 6 from J; bases not matched to a gene: 9. The V gene's germline CDR1 is LNHDA and CDR2 SQIVND (reference sequence). The CDR3 is made up of 15 amino acids. The full variable domain, in which reference TRBV19 and TRBJ1-5 provide the parts outside the CDR3, is DGGITQSPKYLFRKEGQNVTLSCEQNLNHDAMYWYRQDPGQGLRLIYYSQIVNDFQKGDIAEGYSVSREKKESFPLTVTSAQKNPTAFYLCASSSRDRVGQPQHFGDGTRLSIL.

In this sample, this clone turned up a few times. The chain combines TRBV6-1 with TRBJ2-6; 7 nucleotides line up with TRBD1. The V gene end was trimmed by 8 bases and the J gene end by 2 bases; junction bases not matched to a gene: 6. Germline V lookup: CDR1 MNHNS, CDR2 SASEGT. CDR3 length equals 15 residues. Here the CDR3 DNA reads TGTGCCAGCTATAGCCAGGGGGCTGGGGCCAACGTCCTGACTTTC. Protein: CASYSQGAGANVLTF.

The V call is TRBV5-1, the J call TRBJ2-5; 15 nucleotides agree with TRBD2. After removal of 2 bases from V and 1 base from J, the junction contained 9 bases not matched to a gene. Germline-derived CDR1 and CDR2 are SGHRS and YFSETQ. The CDR3 is made up of 19 amino acids. For the CDR3, the DNA is TGCGCCAGCAGCTTAACCTGGACTAGCGGGGGGGGTTCCCAAGAGACCCAGTACTTC. Protein product: CASSLTWTSGGGSQETQYF.

V gene TRBV28 combines with J gene TRBJ2-7; the match to TRBD1 covers 7 bases. V lost 3 bases and J lost 2; bases outside the gene matches: 7. CDR3 length: 15 amino acids. Germline lookup yields CDR1 MDHEN and CDR2 SYDVKM. The CDR3 protein is CASSFSGTEPYEQYF. Here the CDR3 DNA reads TGTGCCAGCAGTTTCTCCGGGACAGAGCCCTACGAGCAGTACTTC.

The chain joins TRBV29-1 to TRBJ2-7; TRBD1 aligns across 12 bases. Germline V gene data show CDR1 as SQVTM and CDR2 as ANQGSEA. There are 16 residues in the CDR3. V shed 1 base and J 2 bases; nucleotides not matched to a gene: 6. This chain's CDR3 is CSVEGRGQGAPYEQYF. CDR3 coding DNA: TGCAGCGTTGAAGGGCGGGGACAGGGGGCCCCCTACGAGCAGTACTTC.